This TCR beta chain was recovered during a study of T cell repertoires in cytomegalovirus infection. Across the study: CMV infection together with matching HLA type was indicated by public TCR beta signatures.

As for this clonotype: The antigen remains undetermined.

Findings and caveats of the study: Predominance within the ex vivo response was attributable to HLA-C-restricted CMV-specific TCR beta clonotypes. People with CMV and the relevant HLA were identified by cumulative public TCR beta family frequency.

From the reads, TCRdb called clonotypes with MiXCR, one entry per CDR3 protein. The table records 150,000 to 200,000 distinct CDR3 sequences, roughly 27% of them present only once. The sequenced sample consisted of PBMCs. The receptor's source is a human donor in good health (CMV status not recorded). Some clones in this sample may be carry-over from other donors' samples.

The chain's CDR3 is CASTMTGVVEQYF. DNA for the CDR3: TGTGCCAGCACTATGACAGGGGTGGTCGAGCAGTACTTC. The chain has TRBV6-6 and TRBJ2-7; 8 bases match TRBD1. The CDR3 is 13 amino acids. The ends lost 7 bases at V and 6 bases at J; junction bases unmatched: 8. The germline V gene has CDR1 MNHNY and CDR2 SVGAGI (reference sequence).